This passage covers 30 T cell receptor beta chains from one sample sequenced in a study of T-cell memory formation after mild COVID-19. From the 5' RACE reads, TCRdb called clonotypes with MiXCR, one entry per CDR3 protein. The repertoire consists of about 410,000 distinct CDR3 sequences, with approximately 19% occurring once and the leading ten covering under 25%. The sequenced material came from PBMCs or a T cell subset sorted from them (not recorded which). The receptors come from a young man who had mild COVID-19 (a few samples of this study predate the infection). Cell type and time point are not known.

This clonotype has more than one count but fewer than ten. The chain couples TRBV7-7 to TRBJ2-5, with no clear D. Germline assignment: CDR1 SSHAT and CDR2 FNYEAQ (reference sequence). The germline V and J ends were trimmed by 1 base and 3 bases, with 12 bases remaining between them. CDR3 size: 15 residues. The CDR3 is CASSLGVTPKETQYF. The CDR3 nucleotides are TGTGCCAGCAGCTTAGGAGTCACGCCGAAAGAGACCCAGTACTTC.

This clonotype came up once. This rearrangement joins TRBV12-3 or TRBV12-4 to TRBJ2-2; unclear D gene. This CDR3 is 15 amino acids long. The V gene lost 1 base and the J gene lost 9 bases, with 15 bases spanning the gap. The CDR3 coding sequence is TGTGCCAGCAGTTTAGTCGTGGGTGAACCCAGGGAGCTGTTTTTT. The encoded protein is CASSLVVGEPRELFF.

The CDR3 protein is CSVEGPQGATDGYTF. In DNA form, the CDR3 reads TGCAGCGTTGAAGGCCCCCAGGGGGCTACGGATGGCTACACCTTC. The rearrangement joins TRBV29-1 to TRBJ1-2; 8 nucleotides agree with TRBD1. V shed 1 base and J 6 bases; nucleotides not matched to a gene: 10. Germline CDR1 reads SQVTM; CDR2 reads ANQGSEA. This CDR3 has 15 residues.

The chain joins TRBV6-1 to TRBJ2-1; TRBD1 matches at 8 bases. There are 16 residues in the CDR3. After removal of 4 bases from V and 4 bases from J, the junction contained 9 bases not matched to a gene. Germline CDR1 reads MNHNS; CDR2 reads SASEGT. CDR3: CASSGAAGGSYNEQFF. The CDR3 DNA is TGTGCCAGCAGTGGCGCCGCAGGGGGCAGTTACAATGAGCAGTTCTTC.

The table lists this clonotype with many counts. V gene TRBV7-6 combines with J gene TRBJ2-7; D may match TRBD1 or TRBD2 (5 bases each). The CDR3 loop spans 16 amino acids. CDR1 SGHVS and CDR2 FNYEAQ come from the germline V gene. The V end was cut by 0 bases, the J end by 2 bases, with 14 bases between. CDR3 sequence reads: CASSLAWGPRTYEQYF. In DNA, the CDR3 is TGTGCCAGCAGCTTAGCCTGGGGACCCAGGACCTACGAGCAGTACTTC.

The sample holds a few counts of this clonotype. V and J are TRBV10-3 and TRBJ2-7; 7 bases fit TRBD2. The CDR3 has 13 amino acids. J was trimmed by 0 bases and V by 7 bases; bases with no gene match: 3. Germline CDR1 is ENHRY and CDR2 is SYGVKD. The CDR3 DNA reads TGTGCCATCAACGGGGGGAGCTCCTACGAGCAGTACTTC. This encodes CAINGGSSYEQYF.

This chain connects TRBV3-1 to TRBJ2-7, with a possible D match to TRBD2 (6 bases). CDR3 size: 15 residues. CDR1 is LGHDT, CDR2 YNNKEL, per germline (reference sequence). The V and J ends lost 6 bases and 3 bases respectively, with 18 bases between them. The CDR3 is CASSRPSVGFYEQYF. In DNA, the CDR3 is TGTGCCAGCAGTCGGCCTAGCGTCGGATTCTACGAGCAGTACTTC.

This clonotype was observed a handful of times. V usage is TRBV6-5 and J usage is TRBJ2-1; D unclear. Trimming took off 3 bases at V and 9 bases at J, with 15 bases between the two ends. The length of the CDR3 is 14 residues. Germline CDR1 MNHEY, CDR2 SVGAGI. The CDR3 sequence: CASSYYQGVSEQFF. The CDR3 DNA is TGTGCCAGCAGTTATTACCAAGGCGTATCTGAGCAGTTCTTC.

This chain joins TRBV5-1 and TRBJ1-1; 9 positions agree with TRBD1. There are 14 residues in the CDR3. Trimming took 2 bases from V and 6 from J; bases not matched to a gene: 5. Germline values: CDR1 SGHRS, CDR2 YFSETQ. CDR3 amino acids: CASSLTGGQAEAFF. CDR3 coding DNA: TGCGCCAGCAGCTTAACAGGGGGCCAGGCTGAAGCTTTCTTT. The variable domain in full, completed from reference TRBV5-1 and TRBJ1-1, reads KAGVTQTPRYLIKTRGQQVTLSCSPISGHRSVSWYQQTPGQGLQFLFEYFSETQRNKGNFPGRFSGRQFSNSRSEMNVSTLELGDSALYLCASSLTGGQAEAFFGQGTRLTVV.

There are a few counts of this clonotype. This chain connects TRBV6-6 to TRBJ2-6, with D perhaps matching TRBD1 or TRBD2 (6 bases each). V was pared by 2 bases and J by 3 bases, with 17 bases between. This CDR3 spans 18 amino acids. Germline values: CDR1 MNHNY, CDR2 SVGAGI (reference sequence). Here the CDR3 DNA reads TGTGCCAGCAGTTACGAAGGGGGGTTTAGTGGTGGGGCCAACGTCCTGACTTTC. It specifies CASSYEGGFSGGANVLTF.

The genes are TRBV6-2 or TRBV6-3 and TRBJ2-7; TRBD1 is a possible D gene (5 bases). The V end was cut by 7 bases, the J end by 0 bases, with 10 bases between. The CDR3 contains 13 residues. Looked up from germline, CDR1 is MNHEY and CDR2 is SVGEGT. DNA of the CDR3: TGTGCCAGCACCCAGGGTCCCTCCTACGAGCAGTACTTC. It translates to CASTQGPSYEQYF.

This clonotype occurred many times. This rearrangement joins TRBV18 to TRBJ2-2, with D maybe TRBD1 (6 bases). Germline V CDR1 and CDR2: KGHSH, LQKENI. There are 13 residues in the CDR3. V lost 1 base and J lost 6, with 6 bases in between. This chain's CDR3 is CASSPQGAGELFF. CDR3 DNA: TGTGCCAGCTCACCACAGGGGGCCGGGGAGCTGTTTTTT.

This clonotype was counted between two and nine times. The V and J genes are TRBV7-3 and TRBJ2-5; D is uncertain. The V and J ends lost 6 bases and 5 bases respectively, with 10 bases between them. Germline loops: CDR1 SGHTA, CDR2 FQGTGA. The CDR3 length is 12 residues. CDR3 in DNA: TGTGCCAGCAGGTCGGGCTCGGAGACCCAGTACTTC. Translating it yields CASRSGSETQYF. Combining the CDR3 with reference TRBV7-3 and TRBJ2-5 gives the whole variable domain GAGVSQTPSNKVTEKGKYVELRCDPISGHTALYWYRQSLGQGPEFLIYFQGTGAADDSGLPNDRFFAVRPEGSVSTLKIQRTERGDSAVYLCASRSGSETQYFGPGTRLLVL.

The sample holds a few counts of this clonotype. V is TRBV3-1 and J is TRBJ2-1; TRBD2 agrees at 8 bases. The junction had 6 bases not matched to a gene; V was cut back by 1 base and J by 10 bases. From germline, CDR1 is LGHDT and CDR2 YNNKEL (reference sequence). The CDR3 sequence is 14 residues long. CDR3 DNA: TGTGCCAGCAGCCAAGGGTTCGGGGGGGTGGAGCAGTTCTTC. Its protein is CASSQGFGGVEQFF.

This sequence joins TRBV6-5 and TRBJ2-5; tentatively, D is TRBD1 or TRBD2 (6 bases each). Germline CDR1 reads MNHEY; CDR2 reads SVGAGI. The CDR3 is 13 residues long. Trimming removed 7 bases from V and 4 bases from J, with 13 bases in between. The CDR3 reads CASTWGAGETQYF. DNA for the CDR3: TGTGCCAGCACTTGGGGGGCAGGAGAGACCCAGTACTTC.

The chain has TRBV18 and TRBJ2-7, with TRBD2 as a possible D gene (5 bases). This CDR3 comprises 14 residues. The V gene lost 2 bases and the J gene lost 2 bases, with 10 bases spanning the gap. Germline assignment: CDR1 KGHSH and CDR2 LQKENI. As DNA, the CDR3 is TGTGCCAGCTCACCAGGGGTCGGGGCCTACGAGCAGTACTTC. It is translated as CASSPGVGAYEQYF.

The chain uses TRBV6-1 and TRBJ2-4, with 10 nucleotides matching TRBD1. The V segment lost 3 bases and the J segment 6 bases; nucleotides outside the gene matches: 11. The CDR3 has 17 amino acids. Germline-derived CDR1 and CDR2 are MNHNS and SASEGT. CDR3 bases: TGTGCCAGCAGTGACCGACAGGGGGCCGTGTCGGGAAACATTCAGTACTTC. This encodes CASSDRQGAVSGNIQYF.

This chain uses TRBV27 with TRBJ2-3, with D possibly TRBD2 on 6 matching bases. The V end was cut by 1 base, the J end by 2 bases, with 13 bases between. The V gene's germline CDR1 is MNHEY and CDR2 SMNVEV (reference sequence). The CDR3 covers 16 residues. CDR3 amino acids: CASSLYPGRFTDTQYF. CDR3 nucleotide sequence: TGTGCCAGCAGTTTATATCCGGGGAGGTTCACAGATACGCAGTATTTT.

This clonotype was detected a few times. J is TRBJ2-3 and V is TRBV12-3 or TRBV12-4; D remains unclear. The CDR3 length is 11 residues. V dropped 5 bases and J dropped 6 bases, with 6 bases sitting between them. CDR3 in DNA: TGTGCCAGCAGTCAATTGGATACGCAGTATTTT. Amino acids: CASSQLDTQYF.

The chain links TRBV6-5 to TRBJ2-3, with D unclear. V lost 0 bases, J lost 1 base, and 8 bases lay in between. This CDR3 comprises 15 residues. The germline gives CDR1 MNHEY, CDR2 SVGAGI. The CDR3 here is CASSYSQSRTDTQYF. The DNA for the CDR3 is TGTGCCAGCAGTTACTCGCAAAGCCGCACAGATACGCAGTATTTT.

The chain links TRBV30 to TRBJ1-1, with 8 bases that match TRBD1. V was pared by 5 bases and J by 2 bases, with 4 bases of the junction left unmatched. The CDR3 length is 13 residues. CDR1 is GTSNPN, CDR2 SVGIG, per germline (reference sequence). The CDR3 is CAWWDRKNTEAFF. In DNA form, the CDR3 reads TGTGCCTGGTGGGACAGGAAAAACACTGAAGCTTTCTTT.

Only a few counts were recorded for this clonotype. The CDR3 protein is CASSLRQGGDTQYF. The CDR3 region has the DNA TGTGCCAGCAGCTTACGACAGGGTGGGGATACGCAGTATTTT. The chain has TRBV7-3 and TRBJ2-3; 7 bases agree with TRBD1. This CDR3 contains 14 residues. CDR1 SGHTA and CDR2 FQGTGA come from the germline V gene. Trimming cost V 2 bases and J 6 bases; bases outside gene matches: 5.

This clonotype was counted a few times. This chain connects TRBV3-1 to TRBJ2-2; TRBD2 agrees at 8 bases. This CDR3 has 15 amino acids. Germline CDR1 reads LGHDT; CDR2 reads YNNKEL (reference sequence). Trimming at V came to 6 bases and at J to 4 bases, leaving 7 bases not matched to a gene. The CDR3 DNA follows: TGTGCCAGCAGATCGGGGGGGCCGATCACCGGGGAGCTGTTTTTT. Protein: CASRSGGPITGELFF.

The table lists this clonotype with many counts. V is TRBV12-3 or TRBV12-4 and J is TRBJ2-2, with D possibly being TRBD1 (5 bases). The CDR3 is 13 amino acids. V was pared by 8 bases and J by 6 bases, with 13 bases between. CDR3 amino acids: CASVRGSAGELFF. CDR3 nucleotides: TGTGCCAGCGTAAGGGGCTCGGCCGGGGAGCTGTTTTTT.

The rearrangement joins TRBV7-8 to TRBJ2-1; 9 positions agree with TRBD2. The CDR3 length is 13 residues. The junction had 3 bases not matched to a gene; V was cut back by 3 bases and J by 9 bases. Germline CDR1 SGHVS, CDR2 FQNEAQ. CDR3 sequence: CASSFSGGSEQFF. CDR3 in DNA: TGTGCCAGCAGCTTTAGCGGGGGTAGTGAGCAGTTCTTC.

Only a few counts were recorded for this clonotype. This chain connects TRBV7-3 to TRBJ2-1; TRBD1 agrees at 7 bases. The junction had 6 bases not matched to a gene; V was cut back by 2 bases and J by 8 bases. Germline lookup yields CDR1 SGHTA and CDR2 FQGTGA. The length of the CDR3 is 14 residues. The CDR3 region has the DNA TGTGCCAGCAGCTTATTCGGCCAGGGGGATGAGCAGTTCTTC. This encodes CASSLFGQGDEQFF.

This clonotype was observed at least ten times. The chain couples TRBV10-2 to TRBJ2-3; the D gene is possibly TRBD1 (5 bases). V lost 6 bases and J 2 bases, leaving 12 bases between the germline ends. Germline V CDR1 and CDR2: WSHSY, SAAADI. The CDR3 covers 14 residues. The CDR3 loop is CASSRTNPTDTQYF. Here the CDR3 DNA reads TGCGCCAGCAGCCGGACAAATCCCACAGATACGCAGTATTTT.

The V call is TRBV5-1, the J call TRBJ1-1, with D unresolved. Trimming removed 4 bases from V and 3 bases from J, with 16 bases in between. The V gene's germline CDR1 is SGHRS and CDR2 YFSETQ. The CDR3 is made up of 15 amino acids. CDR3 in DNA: TGCGCCAGCAGCCCGAGTGGAGGAACCTACACTGAAGCTTTCTTT. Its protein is CASSPSGGTYTEAFF.

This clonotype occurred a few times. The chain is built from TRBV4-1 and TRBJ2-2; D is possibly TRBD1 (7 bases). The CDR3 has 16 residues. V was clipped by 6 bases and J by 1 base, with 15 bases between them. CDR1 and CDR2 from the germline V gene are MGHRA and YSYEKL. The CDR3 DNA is TGCGCCAGCAGACCAGGAGGGGGCCTGAACACCGGGGAGCTGTTTTTT. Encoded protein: CASRPGGGLNTGELFF.

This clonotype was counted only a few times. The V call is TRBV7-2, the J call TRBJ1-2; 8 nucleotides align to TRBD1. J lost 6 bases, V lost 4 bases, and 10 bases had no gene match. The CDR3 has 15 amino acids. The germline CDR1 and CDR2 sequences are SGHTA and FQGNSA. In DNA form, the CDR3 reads TGTGCCAGCAGCTCGTACAGGGGGAGCATTAATGGCTACACCTTC. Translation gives CASSSYRGSINGYTF.